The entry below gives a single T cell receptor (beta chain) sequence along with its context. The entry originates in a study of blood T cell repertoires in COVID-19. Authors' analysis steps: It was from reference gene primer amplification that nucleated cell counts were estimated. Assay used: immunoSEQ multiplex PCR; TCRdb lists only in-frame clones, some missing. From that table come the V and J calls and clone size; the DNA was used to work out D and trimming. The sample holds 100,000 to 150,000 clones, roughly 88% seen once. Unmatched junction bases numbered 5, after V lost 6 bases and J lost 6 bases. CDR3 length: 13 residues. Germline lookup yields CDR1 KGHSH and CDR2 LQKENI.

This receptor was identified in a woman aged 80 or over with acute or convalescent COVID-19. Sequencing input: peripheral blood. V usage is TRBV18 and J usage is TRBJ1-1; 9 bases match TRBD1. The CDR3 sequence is CASSPGTGSEAFF. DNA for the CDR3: TGTGCCAGCTCCCCCGGGACAGGGTCTGAAGCTTTCTTT. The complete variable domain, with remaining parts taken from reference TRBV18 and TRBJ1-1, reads NAGVMQNPRHLVRRRGQEARLRCSPMKGHSHVYWYRQLPEEGLKFMVYLQKENIIDESGMPKERFSAEFPKEGPSILRIQQVVRGDSAAYFCASSPGTGSEAFFGQGTRLTVV.